The rows below give T cell receptor beta chains drawn from one sample of a study of T cell repertoires in cytomegalovirus infection. Each CDR3 protein gets one entry after TCRdb re-called the reads with MiXCR. The sample carries some 800,000 distinct CDR3 sequences, around 29% recorded once. Their antigens remain unidentified. Sequenced here: cultured CD8+ T cells from PBMCs, sampled from culture after CMV antigen stimulation. The receptors derive from a human donor in good health (CMV status not recorded). Some clones in this sample may be carry-over from other donors' samples. Both conserved end residues are part of each CDR3. Each record gives: clone size, V gene, D gene, J gene, CDR3 length, CDR3 DNA, CDR3 protein. A D gene is named only where the DNA matches it firmly. Rows may omit the clone size; those that give it use once, few, many or a size class.

>many|TRBV7-2|TRBD1|TRBJ1-5|16
TGTGCCAGCAGCCTAGGGACAGGGACTAGCAATCAGCCCCAGCATTTT
CASSLGTGTSNQPQHF
>few|TRBV27|NA|TRBJ2-3|13
TGTGCCAGCAGTTTGCCTCTCACAGATACGCAGTATTTT
CASSLPLTDTQYF
>many|TRBV7-3|TRBD1|TRBJ2-1|16
TGTGCCAGCAGCGGGTCAGGGGGTCTCAATTACAATGAGCAGTTCTTC
CASSGSGGLNYNEQFF
>NA|TRBV12-3/TRBV12-4|NA|TRBJ1-1|16
TGTGCCAGCAGGGTGAATAACCGAGGCGTTTTTGCTGAAGCTTTCTTT
CASRVNNRGVFAEAFF
>NA|TRBV18|NA|TRBJ2-3|15
TGTGCCAGCTCACCCGAGACCTCTTTCACAGATACGCAGTATTTT
CASSPETSFTDTQYF
>NA|TRBV24-1|NA|TRBJ2-2|15
TGTGCCACCAGTGATACCAGGGAGGACACCGGGGAGCTGTTTTTT
CATSDTREDTGELFF
>NA|TRBV20-1|TRBD2|TRBJ2-1|15
TGCAGTGCTAGGGAACTAGCGGGGGATTACAATGAGCAGTTCTTC
CSARELAGDYNEQFF
>NA|TRBV5-4|NA|TRBJ2-2|11
TGTGCCAGCAGCTTCGGTCGGAAGCTGTTTTTT
CASSFGRKLFF
>few|TRBV7-4|NA|TRBJ1-2|13
TGTGCCAGCAGCCCCGATGGTACTCGTGGCTACACCTTC
CASSPDGTRGYTF
>NA|TRBV12-3/TRBV12-4|NA|TRBJ2-1|18
TGTGCCAGCAGTTTCAAGAGCCCCGGGACTCCCATCTACAATGAGCAGTTCTTC
CASSFKSPGTPIYNEQFF
>NA|TRBV6-2/TRBV6-3|NA|TRBJ2-1|13
TGTGCCAGCACCCATGATAGGGTACATGAGCAGTTCTTC
CASTHDRVHEQFF
>many|TRBV11-2|NA|TRBJ2-3|12
TGTGCCAGCAGCCCCGGGTCGGATACGCAGTATTTT
CASSPGSDTQYF
>NA|TRBV6-5|TRBD2|TRBJ2-1|15
TGTGCCAGCAGTTACAGGCGGGGGGGCCTCAATGAGCAGTTCTTC
CASSYRRGGLNEQFF
>few|TRBV27|TRBD2|TRBJ2-5|15
TGTGCCAGCAGTACCGGGACTAGCGGGAGAGAGACCCAGTACTTC
CASSTGTSGRETQYF
>once|TRBV25-1|NA|TRBJ1-2|14
TGTGCCAGCAGTGAGAAGGGCGGGCTCGATGGCTACACCTTC
CASSEKGGLDGYTF
>few|TRBV7-9|TRBD1|TRBJ1-5|15
TGTGCCAGCAGCTTAGTGGGGACAGGGAATCAGCCCCAGCATTTT
CASSLVGTGNQPQHF
>few|TRBV15|NA|TRBJ2-5|12
TGTGCCACCGGCACAGACGAAGAGACCCAGTACTTC
CATGTDEETQYF
>few|TRBV4-1|TRBD1|TRBJ1-5|15
TGCGCCAGCAGCCAAACAGGGGAAAGTCATCAGCCCCAGCATTTT
CASSQTGESHQPQHF
>few|TRBV12-5|NA|TRBJ1-2|14
TGTGCTAGTGCCCCCGGGACTTCGGGTCGTGGCTACACCTTC
CASAPGTSGRGYTF
>few|TRBV4-1|NA|TRBJ1-5|21
TGCGCCAGCAGCCTCCTTTTTCCCGGGACTAAAGGGGGGGGGCGCAATCAGCCCCAGCATTTT
CASSLLFPGTKGGGRNQPQHF
>NA|TRBV27|NA|TRBJ1-1|15
TGTGCTACGAGGCAGGGGACCTACATGAACACTGAAGCTTTCTTT
CATRQGTYMNTEAFF
>NA|TRBV28|NA|TRBJ1-2|14
TGTGCCAGCAGTTTTGGGATGCGGGGCTATGGCTACACCTTC
CASSFGMRGYGYTF
>many|TRBV6-1|NA|TRBJ2-5|16
TGTGCCAGCAGTGTTCGGGACTCGCTGACTCAAGAGACCCAGTACTTC
CASSVRDSLTQETQYF
>NA|TRBV7-2|TRBD2|TRBJ2-2|22
TGTGCCAGCAGCTCTAGACTAGCGGGGAGCGGGTTGGACGTATGGGACACCGGGGAGCTGTTTTTT
CASSSRLAGSGLDVWDTGELFF
>NA|TRBV6-2/TRBV6-3|NA|TRBJ2-7|14
TGTGCCAGCAGTACCAGCTCAGACGGCTACGAGCAGTACTTC
CASSTSSDGYEQYF
>NA|TRBV6-5|NA|TRBJ2-1|18
TGTGCCAGCAGTTACGTCCCTTCCTACAGGGAGGCGGACAATGAGCAGTTCTTC
CASSYVPSYREADNEQFF
>NA|TRBV6-5|TRBD1|TRBJ1-6|15
TGTGCCAGCAGTCGGGACAGCCCATATAATTCACCCCTCCACTTT
CASSRDSPYNSPLHF